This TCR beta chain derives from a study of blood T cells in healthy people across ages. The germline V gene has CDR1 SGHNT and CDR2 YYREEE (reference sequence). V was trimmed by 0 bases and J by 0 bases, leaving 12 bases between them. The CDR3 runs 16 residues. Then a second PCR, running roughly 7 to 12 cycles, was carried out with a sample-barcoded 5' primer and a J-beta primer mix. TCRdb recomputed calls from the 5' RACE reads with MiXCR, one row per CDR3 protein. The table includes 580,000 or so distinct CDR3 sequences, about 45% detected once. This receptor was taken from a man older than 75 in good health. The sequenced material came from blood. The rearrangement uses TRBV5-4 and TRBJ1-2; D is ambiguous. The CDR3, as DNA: TGTGCCAGCAGCTTGGAGGCAACAGACGCTAACTATGGCTACACCTTC. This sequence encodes CASSLEATDANYGYTF.